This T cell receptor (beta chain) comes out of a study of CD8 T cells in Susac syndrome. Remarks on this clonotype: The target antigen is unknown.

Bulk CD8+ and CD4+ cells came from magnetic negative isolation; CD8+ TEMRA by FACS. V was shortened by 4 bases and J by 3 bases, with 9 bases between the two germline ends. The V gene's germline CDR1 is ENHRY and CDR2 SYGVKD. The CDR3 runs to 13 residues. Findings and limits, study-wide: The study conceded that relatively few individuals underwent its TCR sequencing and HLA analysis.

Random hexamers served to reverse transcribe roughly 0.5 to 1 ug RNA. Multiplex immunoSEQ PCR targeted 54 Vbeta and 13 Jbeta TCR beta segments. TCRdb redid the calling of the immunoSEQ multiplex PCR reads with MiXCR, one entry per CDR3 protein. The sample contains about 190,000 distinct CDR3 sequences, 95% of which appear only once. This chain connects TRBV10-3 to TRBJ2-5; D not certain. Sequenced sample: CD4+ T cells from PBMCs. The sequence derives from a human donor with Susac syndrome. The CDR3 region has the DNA TGTGCCATCAGTGGGGGAACGGAAGAGACCCAGTACTTC. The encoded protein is CAISGGTEETQYF.